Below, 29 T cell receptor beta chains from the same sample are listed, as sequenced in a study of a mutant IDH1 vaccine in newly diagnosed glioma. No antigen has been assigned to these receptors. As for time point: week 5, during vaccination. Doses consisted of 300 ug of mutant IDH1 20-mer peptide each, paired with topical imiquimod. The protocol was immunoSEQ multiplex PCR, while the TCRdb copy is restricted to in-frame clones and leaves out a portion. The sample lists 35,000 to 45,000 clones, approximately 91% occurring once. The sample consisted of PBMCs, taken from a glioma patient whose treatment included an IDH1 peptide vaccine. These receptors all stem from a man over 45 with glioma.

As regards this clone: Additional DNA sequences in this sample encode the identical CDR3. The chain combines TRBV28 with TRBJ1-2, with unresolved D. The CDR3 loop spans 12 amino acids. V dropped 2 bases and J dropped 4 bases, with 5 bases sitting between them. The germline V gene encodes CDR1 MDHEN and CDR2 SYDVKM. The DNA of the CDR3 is TGTGCCAGCAGTTTAGGGAGCTATGGCTACACCTTC. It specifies CASSLGSYGYTF.

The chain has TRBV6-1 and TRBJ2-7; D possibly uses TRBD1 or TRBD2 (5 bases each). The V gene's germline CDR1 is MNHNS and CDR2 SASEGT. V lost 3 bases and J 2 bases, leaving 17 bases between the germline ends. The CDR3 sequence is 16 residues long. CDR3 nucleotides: TGTGCCAGCAGTGACTACGGGACGAAGAGTACCTACGAGCAGTACTTC. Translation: CASSDYGTKSTYEQYF.

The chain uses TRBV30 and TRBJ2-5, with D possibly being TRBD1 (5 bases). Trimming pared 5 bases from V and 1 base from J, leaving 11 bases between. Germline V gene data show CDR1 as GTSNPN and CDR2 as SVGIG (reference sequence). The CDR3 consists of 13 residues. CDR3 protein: CAWYDRPQETQYF. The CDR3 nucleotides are TGTGCCTGGTACGACAGACCCCAAGAGACCCAGTACTTC.

The CDR3 nucleotides read TGTGCCAGTAGTGACCGGGAGTTGGAGCTGTTTTTT. It specifies CASSDRELELFF. The chain couples TRBV19 to TRBJ2-2; a weak D match, TRBD2 (6 bases). The CDR3 has 12 amino acids. Germline loops: CDR1 LNHDA, CDR2 SQIVND (reference sequence). V lost 5 bases, J lost 10 bases, and 11 bases lay in between.

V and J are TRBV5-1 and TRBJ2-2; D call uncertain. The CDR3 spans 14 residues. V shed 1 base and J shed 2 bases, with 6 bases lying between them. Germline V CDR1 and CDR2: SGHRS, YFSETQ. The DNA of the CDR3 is TGCGCCAGCAGCTTGCCTCTTAACACCGGGGAGCTGTTTTTT. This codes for CASSLPLNTGELFF.

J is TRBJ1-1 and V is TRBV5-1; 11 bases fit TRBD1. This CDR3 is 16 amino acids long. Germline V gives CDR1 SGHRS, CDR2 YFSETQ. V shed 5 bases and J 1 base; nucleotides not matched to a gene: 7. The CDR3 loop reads CASRSGQGVGNTEAFF. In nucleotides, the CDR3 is TGCGCCAGCAGGTCGGGACAGGGGGTAGGGAACACTGAAGCTTTCTTT.

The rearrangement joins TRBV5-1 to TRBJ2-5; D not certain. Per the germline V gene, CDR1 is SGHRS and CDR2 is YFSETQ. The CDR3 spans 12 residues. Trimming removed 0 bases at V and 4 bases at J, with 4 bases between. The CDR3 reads CASSLEAETQYF. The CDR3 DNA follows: TGCGCCAGCAGCTTGGAGGCAGAGACCCAGTACTTC.

This CDR3 reads CASSLVGRNSGNTIYF. CDR3 coding DNA: TGTGCCAGCAGCTTAGTAGGCAGGAACTCTGGAAACACCATATATTTT. The chain joins TRBV7-2 to TRBJ1-3; D is unresolved. The germline gives CDR1 SGHTA, CDR2 FQGNSA. Trimming cost V 1 base and J 0 bases, with 10 bases left between them. The CDR3 is 16 amino acids. The full variable domain, completed using reference TRBV7-2 and TRBJ1-3, is GAGVSQSPSNKVTEKGKDVELRCDPISGHTALYWYRQSLGQGLEFLIYFQGNSAPDKSGLPSDRFSAERTGGSVSTLTIQRTQQEDSAVYLCASSLVGRNSGNTIYFGEGSWLTVV.

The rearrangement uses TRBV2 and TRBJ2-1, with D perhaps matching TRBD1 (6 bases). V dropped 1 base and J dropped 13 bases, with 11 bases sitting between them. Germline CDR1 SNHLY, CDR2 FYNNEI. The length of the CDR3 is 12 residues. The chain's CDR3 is CASSEVTGLQFF. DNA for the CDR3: TGTGCCAGCAGTGAAGTAACAGGGCTTCAGTTCTTC. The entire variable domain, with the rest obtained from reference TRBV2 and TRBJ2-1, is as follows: EPEVTQTPSHQVTQMGQEVILRCVPISNHLYFYWYRQILGQKVEFLVSFYNNEISEKSEIFDDQFSVERPDGSNFTLKIRSTKLEDSAMYFCASSEVTGLQFFGPGTRLTVL.

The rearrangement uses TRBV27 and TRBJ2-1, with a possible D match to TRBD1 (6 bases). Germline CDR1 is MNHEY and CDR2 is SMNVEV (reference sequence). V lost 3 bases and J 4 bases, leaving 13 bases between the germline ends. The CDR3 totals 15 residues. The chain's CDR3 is CASSFTGFQYNEQFF. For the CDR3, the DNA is TGTGCCAGCAGTTTCACAGGGTTTCAATACAATGAGCAGTTCTTC.

The CDR3 is CASSFGRDTEAFF. The CDR3 coding sequence is TGTGCCAGCAGCTTCGGACGGGACACTGAAGCTTTCTTT. This chain uses TRBV7-9 with TRBJ1-1; D ambiguous. The CDR3 is made up of 13 amino acids. CDR1 and CDR2 (germline): SEHNR, FQNEAQ (reference sequence). Deletions cut 3 bases from V and 3 bases from J, with 8 bases between. Combining the CDR3 with reference TRBV7-9 and TRBJ1-1 gives the whole variable domain DTGVSQNPRHKITKRGQNVTFRCDPISEHNRLYWYRQTLGQGPEFLTYFQNEAQLEKSRLLSDRFSAERPKGSFSTLEIQRTEQGDSAMYLCASSFGRDTEAFFGQGTRLTVV.

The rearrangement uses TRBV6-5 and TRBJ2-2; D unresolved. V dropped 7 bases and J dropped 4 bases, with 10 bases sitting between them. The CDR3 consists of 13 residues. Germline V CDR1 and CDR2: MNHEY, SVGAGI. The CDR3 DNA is TGTGCCAGCACCCGCGTGGGCACCGGGGAGCTGTTTTTT. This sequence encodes CASTRVGTGELFF.

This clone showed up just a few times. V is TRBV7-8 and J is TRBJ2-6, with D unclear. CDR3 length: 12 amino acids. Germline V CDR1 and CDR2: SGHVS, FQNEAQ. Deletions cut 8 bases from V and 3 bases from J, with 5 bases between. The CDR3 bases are TGTGCCAGCGGGGTTGGGGCCAACGTCCTGACTTTC. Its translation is CASGVGANVLTF. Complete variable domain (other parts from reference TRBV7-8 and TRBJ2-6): GAGVSQSPRYKVAKRGQDVALRCDPISGHVSLFWYQQALGQGPEFLTYFQNEAQLDKSGLPSDRFFAERPEGSVSTLKIQRTQQEDSAVYLCASGVGANVLTFGAGSRLTVL.

The CDR3 reads CASRGQGPTEAFF. The CDR3 DNA is TGTGCCAGCAGAGGGCAGGGGCCCACTGAAGCTTTCTTT. This sequence joins TRBV7-2 and TRBJ1-1, with D maybe TRBD1 (6 bases). The CDR3 has 13 amino acids. In germline, CDR1 is SGHTA, CDR2 FQGNSA. Trimming shortened V by 6 bases and J by 4 bases, and 12 bases separated the two germline ends.

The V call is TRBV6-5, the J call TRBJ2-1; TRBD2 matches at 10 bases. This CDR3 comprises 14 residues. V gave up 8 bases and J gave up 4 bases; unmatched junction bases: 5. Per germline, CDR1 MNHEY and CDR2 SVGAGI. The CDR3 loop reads CASGRSGGYNEQFF. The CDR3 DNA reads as TGTGCCAGCGGCCGTAGCGGGGGGTACAATGAGCAGTTCTTC.

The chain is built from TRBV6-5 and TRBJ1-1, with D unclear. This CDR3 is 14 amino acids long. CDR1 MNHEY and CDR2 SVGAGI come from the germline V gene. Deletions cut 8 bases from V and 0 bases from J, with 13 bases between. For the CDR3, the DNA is TGTGCCAGCGGAGCGTCGGGGATGAACACTGAAGCTTTCTTT. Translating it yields CASGASGMNTEAFF.

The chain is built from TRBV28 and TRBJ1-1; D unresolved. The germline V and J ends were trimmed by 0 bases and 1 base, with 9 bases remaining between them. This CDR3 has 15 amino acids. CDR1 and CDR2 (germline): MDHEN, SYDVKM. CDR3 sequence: CASSLWAETNTEAFF. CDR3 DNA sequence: TGTGCCAGCAGTTTATGGGCAGAGACGAACACTGAAGCTTTCTTT. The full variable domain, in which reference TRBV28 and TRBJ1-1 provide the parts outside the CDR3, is DVKVTQSSRYLVKRTGEKVFLECVQDMDHENMFWYRQDPGLGLRLIYFSYDVKMKEKGDIPEGYSVSREKKERFSLILESASTNQTSMYLCASSLWAETNTEAFFGQGTRLTVV.

This chain's CDR3 is CASTPTPRDSYEQYF. Written as DNA, the CDR3 is TGCGCCAGCACTCCGACCCCCAGAGACTCCTACGAGCAGTACTTC. The chain carries TRBV5-1 and TRBJ2-7, with D unresolved. With 6 bases removed from V and 0 bases from J, the gap between germline ends came to 16 bases. This CDR3 has 15 residues. Germline assignment: CDR1 SGHRS and CDR2 YFSETQ.

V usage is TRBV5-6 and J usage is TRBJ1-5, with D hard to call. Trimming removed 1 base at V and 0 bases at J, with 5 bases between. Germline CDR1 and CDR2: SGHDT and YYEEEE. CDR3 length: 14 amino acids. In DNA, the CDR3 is TGTGCCAGCAGCTTGTTTGATAGCAATCAGCCCCAGCATTTT. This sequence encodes CASSLFDSNQPQHF.

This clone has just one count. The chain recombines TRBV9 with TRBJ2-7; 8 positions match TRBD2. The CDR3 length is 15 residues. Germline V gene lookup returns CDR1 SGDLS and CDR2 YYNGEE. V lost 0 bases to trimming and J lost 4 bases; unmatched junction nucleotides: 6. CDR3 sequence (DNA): TGTGCCAGCAGCGTAGAAGGACTAGCCCAGTACGAGCAGTACTTC. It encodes CASSVEGLAQYEQYF.

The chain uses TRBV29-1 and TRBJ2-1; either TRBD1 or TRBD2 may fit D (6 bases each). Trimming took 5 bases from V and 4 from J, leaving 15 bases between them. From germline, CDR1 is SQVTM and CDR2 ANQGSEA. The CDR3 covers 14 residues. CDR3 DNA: TGCAGCGTTCTTACAGGGAGGAGATACAATGAGCAGTTCTTC. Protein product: CSVLTGRRYNEQFF.

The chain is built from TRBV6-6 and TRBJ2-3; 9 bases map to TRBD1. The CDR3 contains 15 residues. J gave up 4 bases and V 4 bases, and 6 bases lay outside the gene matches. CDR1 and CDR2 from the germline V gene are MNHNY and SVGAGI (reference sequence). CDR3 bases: TGTGCCAGCAGTTCCTCCGGGACAGGGTCAGATACGCAGTATTTT. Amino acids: CASSSSGTGSDTQYF.

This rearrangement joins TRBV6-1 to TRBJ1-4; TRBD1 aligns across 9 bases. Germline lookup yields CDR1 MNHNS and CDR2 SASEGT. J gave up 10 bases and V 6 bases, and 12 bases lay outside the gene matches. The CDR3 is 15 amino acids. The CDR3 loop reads CASRDPGTGLGKLFF. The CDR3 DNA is TGTGCCAGCAGGGACCCCGGGACAGGGTTAGGAAAACTGTTTTTT.

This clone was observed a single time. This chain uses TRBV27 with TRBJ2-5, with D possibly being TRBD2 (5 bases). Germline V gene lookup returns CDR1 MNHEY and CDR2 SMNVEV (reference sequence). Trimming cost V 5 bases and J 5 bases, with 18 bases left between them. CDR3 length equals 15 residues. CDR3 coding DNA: TGTGCCAGCAGTCGGACTTTTGGTGCCTGGGAGACCCAGTACTTC. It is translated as CASSRTFGAWETQYF.

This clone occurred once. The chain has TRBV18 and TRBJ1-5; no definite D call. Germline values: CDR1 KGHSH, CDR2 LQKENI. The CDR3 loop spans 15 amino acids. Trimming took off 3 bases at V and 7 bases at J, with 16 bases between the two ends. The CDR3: CASSPSPIYGQPQHF. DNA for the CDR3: TGTGCCAGCTCACCGAGCCCCATTTACGGGCAGCCCCAGCATTTT.

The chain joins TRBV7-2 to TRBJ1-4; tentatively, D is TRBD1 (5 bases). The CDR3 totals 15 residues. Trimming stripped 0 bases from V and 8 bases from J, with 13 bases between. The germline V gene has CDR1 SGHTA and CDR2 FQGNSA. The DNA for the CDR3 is TGTGCCAGCAGCTTAGCGGCATATTGGGACGAAAAACTGTTTTTT. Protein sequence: CASSLAAYWDEKLFF.

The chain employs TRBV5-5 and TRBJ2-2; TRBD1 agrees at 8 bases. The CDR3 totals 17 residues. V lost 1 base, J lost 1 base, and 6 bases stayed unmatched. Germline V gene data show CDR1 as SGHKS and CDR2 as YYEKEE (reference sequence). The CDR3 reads CASSLYRGQGNTGELFF. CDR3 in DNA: TGTGCCAGCAGCTTGTACCGCGGACAGGGGAACACCGGGGAGCTGTTTTTT.

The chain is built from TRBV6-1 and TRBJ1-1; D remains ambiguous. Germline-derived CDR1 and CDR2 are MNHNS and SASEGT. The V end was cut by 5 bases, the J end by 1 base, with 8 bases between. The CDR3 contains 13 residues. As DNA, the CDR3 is TGTGCCAGCAGTTTTGAGGGGAACACTGAAGCTTTCTTT. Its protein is CASSFEGNTEAFF.

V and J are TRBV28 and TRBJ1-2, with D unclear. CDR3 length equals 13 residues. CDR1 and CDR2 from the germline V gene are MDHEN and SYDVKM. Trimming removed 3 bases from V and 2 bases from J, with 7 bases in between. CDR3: CASSFSPNYGYTF. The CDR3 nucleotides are TGTGCCAGCAGTTTTTCACCAAACTATGGCTACACCTTC.